A single sample gave rise to the 18 T cell receptor beta chains below, sequenced in a study of cytomegalovirus exposure and HLA in healthy donors. Here immunoSEQ multiplex PCR was the method, and the copy in TCRdb shows in-frame clones only, minus some. The repertoire includes some 210,000 clones, around 90% of them detected once, and 2% sits in the top ten. What was sequenced was PBMCs. The receptors here all came from a woman younger than 35 in good health and CMV-seropositive.

The chain combines TRBV29-1 with TRBJ2-7, with 8 positions matching TRBD2. J lost 0 bases, V lost 3 bases, and 7 bases had no gene match. Germline lookup yields CDR1 SQVTM and CDR2 ANQGSEA. CDR3 length: 15 amino acids. CDR3 DNA: TGCAGCGTTGACTCCCAGGCGGGGGGCTCCTACGAGCAGTACTTC. Protein: CSVDSQAGGSYEQYF.

The genes are TRBV27 and TRBJ2-7; possibly TRBD2 for D (5 bases). Trimming stripped 5 bases from V and 1 base from J, with 6 bases between. Germline V gives CDR1 MNHEY, CDR2 SMNVEV (reference sequence). There are 12 residues in the CDR3. The CDR3 sequence is CASSGLSYEQYF. Written as DNA, the CDR3 is TGTGCCAGCAGTGGACTGTCCTACGAGCAGTACTTC.

This chain joins TRBV2 and TRBJ2-5, with D perhaps TRBD1 (6 bases). With 9 bases removed from V and 5 bases from J, the gap between germline ends came to 13 bases. The germline CDR1 and CDR2 sequences are SNHLY and FYNNEI. The CDR3 contains 12 residues. Here the CDR3 DNA reads TGTGCCAGTGGGACAAGAGGGGAGACCCAGTACTTC. It yields the protein CASGTRGETQYF.

The genes are TRBV28 and TRBJ2-7, with 10 bases that match TRBD1. The CDR3 has 13 residues. V was pared by 7 bases and J by 3 bases, with 3 bases of the junction left unmatched. The V gene's germline CDR1 is MDHEN and CDR2 SYDVKM. CDR3 residues: CASTTGGLYEQYF. The DNA for the CDR3 is TGTGCCAGCACGACAGGGGGCCTCTACGAGCAGTACTTC.

The chain links TRBV2 to TRBJ1-1, with TRBD1 matching over 7 bases. V lost 3 bases and J lost 7; bases outside the gene matches: 5. Germline-derived CDR1 and CDR2 are SNHLY and FYNNEI. The CDR3 loop spans 13 amino acids. This CDR3 is CASSETGWNEAFF. DNA for the CDR3: TGTGCCAGCAGTGAGACAGGGTGGAATGAAGCTTTCTTT.

This chain links TRBV28 with TRBJ1-5; D is unclear. Germline-derived CDR1 and CDR2 are MDHEN and SYDVKM. The CDR3 is 15 residues long. The V end lost 4 bases, the J end lost 6 bases, and 16 bases lay between the germline ends. The CDR3 bases are TGTGCCAGCAGTTCCGGGGTGAAGGAAGGTCAGCCCCAGCATTTT. As protein: CASSSGVKEGQPQHF.

The rearrangement joins TRBV30 to TRBJ1-1; 7 bases align to TRBD1. Trimming cost V 4 bases and J 5 bases; bases outside gene matches: 7. This CDR3 is built from 13 residues. The germline CDR1 and CDR2 sequences are GTSNPN and SVGIG (reference sequence). CDR3 region: CAWTPDRTTEAFF. For the CDR3, the DNA is TGTGCCTGGACTCCGGACAGGACGACTGAAGCTTTCTTT. Based on the CDR3 plus reference TRBV30 and TRBJ1-1, the full variable domain is SQTIHQWPATLVQPVGSPLSLECTVEGTSNPNLYWYRQAAGRGLQLLFYSVGIGQISSEVPQNLSASRPQDRQFILSSKKLLLSDSGFYLCAWTPDRTTEAFFGQGTRLTVV.

The chain has TRBV2 and TRBJ1-5; the D is unclear. Germline V gene sequence: CDR1 SNHLY, CDR2 FYNNEI. V was clipped by 8 bases and J by 3 bases, with 14 bases between them. This CDR3 contains 14 residues. CDR3 nucleotide sequence: TGTGCCAGCGGGCGATCACAGAACAATCAGCCCCAGCATTTT. This codes for CASGRSQNNQPQHF.

The chain uses TRBV30 and TRBJ2-2; no clear D gene. This CDR3 has 14 amino acids. CDR1 is GTSNPN and CDR2 is SVGIG in the germline V gene (reference sequence). V gave up 0 bases and J gave up 5 bases, with 10 bases separating them. In DNA, the CDR3 is TGTGCCTGGAGTGTACAGCTTCTGACCGGGGAGCTGTTTTTT. Translating gives CAWSVQLLTGELFF.

The rearrangement joins TRBV1 to TRBJ2-7; the table's D call TRBD1 went unverified against the DNA. TRBV1 represents a pseudogene. This CDR3 spans 14 amino acids. CDR3 DNA: TGCACCAGCAGCCTGACAGGGGTCCGCTACGAGCAGTACTTC. It codes for CTSSLTGVRYEQYF.

The chain couples TRBV28 to TRBJ1-2; a weak D match, TRBD1 (5 bases). Germline V CDR1 and CDR2: MDHEN, SYDVKM. The V gene lost 4 bases and the J gene lost 3 bases, with 9 bases spanning the gap. The CDR3 spans 13 residues. CDR3 in DNA: TGTGCCAGCAGTTCCGGGGACTACTATGGCTACACCTTC. Its protein product is CASSSGDYYGYTF.

The chain couples TRBV2 to TRBJ1-4; D call uncertain. The V gene lost 6 bases and the J gene lost 8 bases, with 16 bases spanning the gap. Looked up from germline, CDR1 is SNHLY and CDR2 is FYNNEI. CDR3 size: 14 residues. CDR3 loop: CASRWEMDTEKLFF. The DNA for the CDR3 is TGTGCCAGCAGGTGGGAGATGGATACAGAAAAACTGTTTTTT.

This clone was detected only once. V gene TRBV19 combines with J gene TRBJ2-7; D not resolved. Germline V gene sequence: CDR1 LNHDA, CDR2 SQIVND (reference sequence). The V and J ends lost 5 bases and 3 bases respectively, with 14 bases between them. The length of the CDR3 is 14 residues. The CDR3 DNA sequence: TGTGCCAGTAGTCCACGCAGGTTAGGCTACGAGCAGTACTTC. Translated: CASSPRRLGYEQYF. The whole variable domain, remainder taken from reference TRBV19 and TRBJ2-7, is DGGITQSPKYLFRKEGQNVTLSCEQNLNHDAMYWYRQDPGQGLRLIYYSQIVNDFQKGDIAEGYSVSREKKESFPLTVTSAQKNPTAFYLCASSPRRLGYEQYFGPGTRLTVT.

This clone came up once. The gene calls are TRBV9 and TRBJ2-5, with D possibly TRBD2 on 6 matching bases. Germline loops: CDR1 SGDLS, CDR2 YYNGEE. The CDR3 runs 15 residues. Trimming stripped 0 bases from V and 1 base from J, with 10 bases between. DNA for the CDR3: TGTGCCAGCAGCGTAGACGGGGGACTCCAAGAGACCCAGTACTTC. Its translation is CASSVDGGLQETQYF.

A note on this clone: Germline is not matched at one junction end, which may reflect a read error. The rearrangement joins TRBV4-1 to TRBJ1-2, with 10 bases lining up with TRBD1. This CDR3 spans 17 amino acids. The germline V gene has CDR1 MGHRA and CDR2 YSYEKL. DNA of the CDR3: TGCGCTAGCAGCTTTACGGGGACAGGGGCAGGAAGCTATGGCTACACCTTC. It codes for CASSFTGTGAGSYGYTF.

The chain couples TRBV14 to TRBJ2-2; 11 positions agree with TRBD2. The CDR3 runs to 19 residues. Trimming removed 1 base from V and 0 bases from J; junction bases left unmatched: 7. Germline loops: CDR1 SGHDN, CDR2 FVKESK. CDR3 in DNA: TGTGCCAGCAGCCAAGCACGACTAGCGGGACCAACGAACACCGGGGAGCTGTTTTTT. Encoded protein: CASSQARLAGPTNTGELFF.

The V call is TRBV28, the J call TRBJ2-7, with D unclear. Trimming took 6 bases from V and 5 from J, leaving 17 bases between them. Germline CDR1 MDHEN, CDR2 SYDVKM. CDR3 length: 14 amino acids. Written as DNA, the CDR3 is TGTGCCAGCAGGTCTGCGTGGGCTTTCGACGAGCAGTACTTC. The encoded protein is CASRSAWAFDEQYF.

A single count supports this clone. The chain couples TRBV30 to TRBJ2-7; D might be TRBD1 (5 bases). Germline V lookup: CDR1 GTSNPN, CDR2 SVGIG (reference sequence). With 5 bases removed from V and 3 bases from J, the gap between germline ends came to 17 bases. The CDR3 is made up of 14 amino acids. CDR3 coding DNA: TGTGCCTGGGAACAGGTGACCTCCGGCTACGAGCAGTACTTC. Amino acid sequence: CAWEQVTSGYEQYF.